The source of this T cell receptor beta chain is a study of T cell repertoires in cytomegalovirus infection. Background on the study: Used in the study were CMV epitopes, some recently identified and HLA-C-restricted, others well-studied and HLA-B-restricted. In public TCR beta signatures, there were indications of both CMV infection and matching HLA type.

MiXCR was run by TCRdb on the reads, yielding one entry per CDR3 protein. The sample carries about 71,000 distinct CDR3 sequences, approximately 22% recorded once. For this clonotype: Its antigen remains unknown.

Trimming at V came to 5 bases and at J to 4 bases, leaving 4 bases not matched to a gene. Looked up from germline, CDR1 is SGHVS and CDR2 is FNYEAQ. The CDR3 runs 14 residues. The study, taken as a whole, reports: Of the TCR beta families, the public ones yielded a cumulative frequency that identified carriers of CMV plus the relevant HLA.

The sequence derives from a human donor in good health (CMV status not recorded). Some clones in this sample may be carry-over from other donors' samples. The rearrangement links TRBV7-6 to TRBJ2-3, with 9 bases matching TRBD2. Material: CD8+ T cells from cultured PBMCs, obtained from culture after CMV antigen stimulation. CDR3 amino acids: CASSGSGGADTQYF. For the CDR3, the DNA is TGTGCCAGCAGCGGTAGCGGGGGAGCAGATACGCAGTATTTT.